One sample yielded the 8 T cell receptor beta chains listed below, sequenced in a study of blood T cell repertoires in COVID-19. TCRdb's copy holds only in-frame clones and misses some; the assay was immunoSEQ multiplex PCR. The data show some 130,000 clones, 75% to 90% seen once. The sequencing input was peripheral blood. The receptors were gathered from a man aged 50 or older with active COVID-19.

Here the CDR3 reads CASSLKRAGELFF. The CDR3 DNA sequence: TGTGCCAGCAGCCTGAAGAGGGCCGGGGAGCTGTTTTTT. The genes are TRBV12-3 or TRBV12-4 and TRBJ2-2, with a tentative D call TRBD2 (5 bases). Trimming removed 6 bases from V and 6 bases from J, with 11 bases in between. The CDR3 is 13 amino acids.

V usage is TRBV19 and J usage is TRBJ1-2, with 12 bases that match TRBD1. The trim removed 4 bases at V and 6 bases at J, leaving 12 bases unmatched. Germline V CDR1 and CDR2: LNHDA, SQIVND (reference sequence). This CDR3 contains 17 residues. CDR3 protein: CASSNSPGTGGGDGYTF. DNA of the CDR3: TGTGCCAGTAGTAACTCTCCCGGGACAGGGGGCGGGGATGGCTACACCTTC.

V is TRBV11-2 and J is TRBJ1-3; D gene ambiguous. Germline V gives CDR1 SGHAT, CDR2 FQNNGV. The CDR3 spans 14 residues. Trimming removed 1 base from V and 6 bases from J, with 10 bases in between. DNA of the CDR3: TGTGCCAGCAGCTTAGCGGGAAAGGAAAACACCATATATTTT. Amino acids: CASSLAGKENTIYF.

The V gene is TRBV6-5, the J gene TRBJ2-1; TRBD2 aligns across 11 bases. V was clipped by 8 bases and J by 1 base; unmatched bases: 1. The CDR3 covers 14 residues. CDR1 and CDR2 from the germline V gene are MNHEY and SVGAGI. CDR3 protein: CASGTSGSYNEQFF. The CDR3 region has the DNA TGTGCCAGCGGGACTAGCGGTTCCTACAATGAGCAGTTCTTC.

The chain uses TRBV13 and TRBJ1-3, with D maybe TRBD1 (5 bases). The CDR3 spans 14 residues. The germline CDR1 and CDR2 sequences are PRHDT and FYEKMQ (reference sequence). With 5 bases removed from V and 4 bases from J, the gap between germline ends came to 12 bases. For the CDR3, the DNA is TGTGCCAGCAGCCGCGGGACTCTAGGAAACACCATATATTTT. This gives the protein CASSRGTLGNTIYF. Full variable domain (rest looked up from reference TRBV13 and TRBJ1-3): AAGVIQSPRHLIKEKRETATLKCYPIPRHDTVYWYQQGPGQDPQFLISFYEKMQSDKGSIPDRFSAQQFSDYHSELNMSSLELGDSALYFCASSRGTLGNTIYFGEGSWLTVV.

The chain has TRBV18 and TRBJ1-4, with D tentatively TRBD1 (6 bases). This CDR3 is 15 amino acids long. Looked up from germline, CDR1 is KGHSH and CDR2 is LQKENI. Trimming removed 2 bases at V and 5 bases at J, with 12 bases between. This CDR3 is CASSPDRTRNEKLFF. The CDR3 DNA reads as TGTGCCAGCTCACCAGACAGGACTCGCAATGAAAAACTGTTTTTT.

The V gene is TRBV18, the J gene TRBJ1-2; tentatively, D is TRBD1 (5 bases). Germline V gene lookup returns CDR1 KGHSH and CDR2 LQKENI. The CDR3 has 15 amino acids. The V end was cut by 3 bases, the J end by 0 bases, with 11 bases between. This CDR3 is CASSPIGGANYGYTF. In DNA, the CDR3 is TGTGCCAGCTCACCGATCGGGGGAGCTAACTATGGCTACACCTTC.

The chain carries TRBV19 and TRBJ2-1; D is perhaps TRBD2 (5 bases). In germline, CDR1 is LNHDA, CDR2 SQIVND (reference sequence). The CDR3 is made up of 13 amino acids. V shed 10 bases and J shed 1 base, with 11 bases lying between them. DNA of the CDR3: TGTGCCACCATAGGGAGATCCTACAATGAGCAGTTCTTC. As protein: CATIGRSYNEQFF.